These 10 T cell receptor beta chains came from one sample sequenced in a study of molecular identifiers for immune sequencing clone quantification. TCRdb reprocessed the PCR reads with MiXCR, giving one entry per CDR3 protein. The sample includes 40,000 to 45,000 distinct CDR3 sequences, 15% to 20% of them seen just once. The sample was naive CD8+ T cells from blood, with Jurkat cell RNA spiked in. Subset in this sample: FACS-sorted CD8+CD4-CCR7+CD45RA+ naive T cells. Every receptor here comes from a human donor in good health. Some libraries in this study had Jurkat cell RNA spiked in.

In this sample, this clonotype turned up a few times. With a much larger clone just one base away, this may be a read error. The chain has TRBV2 and TRBJ1-2; TRBD1 might be the D (5 bases). The CDR3 is made up of 15 amino acids. CDR1 is SNHLY and CDR2 is FYNNEI in the germline V gene. The CDR3 reads CASSDPTELNYGNTF. The CDR3 nucleotides read TGTGCCAGCAGTGACCCGACAGAGCTTAACTATGGCAACACCTTC.

Many counts were recorded for this clonotype. This chain connects TRBV6-5 to TRBJ2-7, with D possibly matching TRBD2 (6 bases). The V gene's germline CDR1 is MNHEY and CDR2 SVGAGI. The V gene lost 2 bases and the J gene lost 4 bases, with 12 bases spanning the gap. This CDR3 is 14 amino acids long. DNA for the CDR3: TGTGCCAGCAGTTACGGGGGAGGTGGATACGAGCAGTACTTC. This gives the protein CASSYGGGGYEQYF.

This clonotype was detected ten times or more. V usage is TRBV18 and J usage is TRBJ2-5; 7 positions agree with TRBD1. The length of the CDR3 is 13 residues. The ends lost 6 bases at V and 0 bases at J; junction bases unmatched: 1. Germline CDR1 reads KGHSH; CDR2 reads LQKENI. CDR3 sequence reads: CASSGTDQETQYF. The CDR3 coding sequence is TGTGCCAGCTCCGGGACAGACCAAGAGACCCAGTACTTC.

Many counts were recorded for this clonotype. CDR3 sequence reads: CASSLGGEQYF. In nucleotides, the CDR3 is TGTGCCAGCAGCCTGGGGGGGGAGCAGTACTTC. The rearrangement joins TRBV14 to TRBJ2-7, with 7 bases lining up with TRBD2. Trimming cost V 4 bases and J 7 bases; bases outside gene matches: 1. The germline V gene encodes CDR1 SGHDN and CDR2 FVKESK. This CDR3 has 11 amino acids.

This clonotype was recorded many times. One end of the junction does not line up with germline, which may come from a read error. The chain employs TRBV7-7 and TRBJ2-2; 8 bases agree with TRBD2. CDR1 SSHAT and CDR2 FNYEAQ come from the germline V gene (reference sequence). The CDR3 has 17 amino acids. The CDR3 sequence is CASSLIPWLAGTGELFF. The CDR3 DNA reads TGTGCTAGCAGCTTAATCCCATGGCTAGCGGGCACCGGGGAGCTGTTTTTT.

Of note for this clonotype: This may come from a read error, since a much larger clone is one base off. V gene TRBV11-2 combines with J gene TRBJ2-2; no reliable D call. Germline V gene sequence: CDR1 SGHAT, CDR2 FQNNGV. The CDR3 totals 14 residues. Trimming stripped 4 bases from V and 6 bases from J, with 12 bases between. CDR3 loop: CASSSTESAGELFF. The CDR3 DNA sequence: TGTGCCAGCAGCTCGACGGAGAGCGCCGGGGAGCTGTTTTTT.

Many counts were recorded for this clonotype. V gene TRBV6-5 combines with J gene TRBJ1-5; TRBD1 agrees at 7 bases. Losses at the gene ends were 4 bases for V and 9 bases for J; bases not matched to a gene: 12. Germline V lookup: CDR1 MNHEY, CDR2 SVGAGI. This CDR3 contains 15 residues. The CDR3 bases are TGTGCCAGCAGTTCCGTCGGACAGGCCTTTGGGCCCCAGCATTTT. This sequence encodes CASSSVGQAFGPQHF.

As for this clonotype: Being one base from a much bigger clone, this may be a read error. The CDR3 reads CASSSGQGHHEQCF. As DNA, the CDR3 is TGTGCCAGCAGCTCGGGACAGGGGCACCACGAGCAGTGCTTC. The J gene is TRBJ2-7, the V gene TRBV7-9, with 10 bases that match TRBD1. CDR3 length equals 14 residues. From germline, CDR1 is SEHNR and CDR2 FQNEAQ (reference sequence). The full variable domain, completed using reference TRBV7-9 and TRBJ2-7, is DTGVSQNPRHKITKRGQNVTFRCDPISEHNRLYWYRQTLGQGPEFLTYFQNEAQLEKSRLLSDRFSAERPKGSFSTLEIQRTEQGDSAMYLCASSSGQGHHEQCFGPGTRLTVT.

This clonotype was recorded many times. The V gene is TRBV3-1, the J gene TRBJ2-7; 9 bases fit TRBD2. Germline V gene lookup returns CDR1 LGHDT and CDR2 YNNKEL (reference sequence). With V trimmed by 3 bases and J by 0 bases, 6 bases remained unmatched. The CDR3 has 16 amino acids. CDR3 bases: TGTGCCAGCAGCCAGGGGAGCGGGGGGTCCTCCTACGAGCAGTACTTC. Protein: CASSQGSGGSSYEQYF.

This clonotype was observed at least ten times. The chain combines TRBV11-2 with TRBJ2-7; D is unresolved. The CDR3 length is 13 residues. Germline V gene lookup returns CDR1 SGHAT and CDR2 FQNNGV. The ends were cut back, 1 base at V and 3 bases at J, with 7 bases in the middle. The CDR3 loop is CASSLATDYEQYF. In DNA form, the CDR3 reads TGTGCCAGCAGCTTAGCGACTGACTACGAGCAGTACTTC.